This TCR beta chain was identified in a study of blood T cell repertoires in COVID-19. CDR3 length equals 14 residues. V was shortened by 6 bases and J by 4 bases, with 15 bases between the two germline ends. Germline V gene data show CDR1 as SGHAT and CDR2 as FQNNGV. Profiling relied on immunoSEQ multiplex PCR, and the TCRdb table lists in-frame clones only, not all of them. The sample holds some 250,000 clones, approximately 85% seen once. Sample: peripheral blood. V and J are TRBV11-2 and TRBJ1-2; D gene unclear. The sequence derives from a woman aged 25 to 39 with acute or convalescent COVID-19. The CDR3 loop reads CASSRGYQSYGYTF. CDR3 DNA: TGTGCCAGCAGTCGAGGGTACCAGTCCTATGGCTACACCTTC.